These 10 T cell receptor beta chains share one sample of origin, sequenced in a study of cytomegalovirus exposure and HLA in healthy donors. The PCR used 60 Vbeta and 13 Jbeta primers. Repertoires were generated with immunoSEQ multiplex PCR, while TCRdb's copy carries only in-frame clones and drops some. Of about 180,000 clones in the sample, 65% to 80% are singletons; the top ten hold 2.5%. The sample was PBMCs. These receptor sequences come from a woman between 25 and 40 years old in good health and CMV-seropositive.

This clone showed up just once. The rearrangement joins TRBV2 to TRBJ1-2; tentative D call: TRBD1 (5 bases). Germline CDR1 and CDR2: SNHLY and FYNNEI. Trimming removed 3 bases at V and 0 bases at J, with 32 bases between. There are 22 residues in the CDR3. In nucleotides, the CDR3 is TGTGCCAGCAGTGATGGGCACTCGGACACTGGGGTGGGCAAACGAGCTAACTATGGCTACACCTTC. It encodes CASSDGHSDTGVGKRANYGYTF.

This clone was observed a handful of times. The chain recombines TRBV4-2 with TRBJ2-1, with TRBD2 matching 11 bases. The CDR3 extends over 16 amino acids. J gave up 10 bases and V 1 base, and 9 bases lay outside the gene matches. The germline V gene encodes CDR1 LGHNA and CDR2 YNFKEQ. The CDR3 nucleotides read TGTGCCAGCAGCCAAGTTGGTAGCGGGGGGGCCCTGGAGCAGTTCTTC. Amino acid sequence: CASSQVGSGGALEQFF.

CDR3 sequence: CASSPNRRKSNTEAFF. The CDR3 bases are TGTGCCAGCTCACCAAACCGGAGGAAATCGAACACTGAAGCTTTCTTT. The chain links TRBV18 to TRBJ1-1; D remains ambiguous. The V gene's germline CDR1 is KGHSH and CDR2 LQKENI. The CDR3 length is 16 residues. Trimming took 2 bases from V and 1 from J, leaving 14 bases between them.

The chain's CDR3 is CASSLGGPREGGTDTQYF. Written as DNA, the CDR3 is TGTGCCAGCAGTTTAGGAGGCCCGCGGGAGGGAGGAACAGATACGCAGTATTTT. The chain combines TRBV27 with TRBJ2-3; 9 bases map to TRBD2. CDR3 length: 18 residues. Trimming cost V 2 bases and J 3 bases; bases outside gene matches: 12. Germline V gene data show CDR1 as MNHEY and CDR2 as SMNVEV (reference sequence).

The chain links TRBV28 to TRBJ1-4; D ambiguous. This CDR3 spans 17 amino acids. The V end lost 5 bases, the J end lost 1 base, and 17 bases lay between the germline ends. Germline-derived CDR1 and CDR2 are MDHEN and SYDVKM. The CDR3 reads CASSGIRVGVTNEKLFF. The DNA of the CDR3 is TGTGCCAGCAGTGGAATACGGGTCGGGGTAACTAATGAAAAACTGTTTTTT.

The chain combines TRBV7-2 with TRBJ2-7, with D tentatively TRBD2 (7 bases). This CDR3 is 15 amino acids long. Per the germline V gene, CDR1 is SGHTA and CDR2 is FQGNSA. The V end was cut by 0 bases, the J end by 6 bases, with 15 bases between. The CDR3 DNA sequence: TGTGCCAGCAGCTTAGCGGGGGGGCCCTTAGTCGAGCAGTACTTC. It codes for CASSLAGGPLVEQYF. The full variable domain, completed using reference TRBV7-2 and TRBJ2-7, is GAGVSQSPSNKVTEKGKDVELRCDPISGHTALYWYRQSLGQGLEFLIYFQGNSAPDKSGLPSDRFSAERTGGSVSTLTIQRTQQEDSAVYLCASSLAGGPLVEQYFGPGTRLTVT.

The V call is TRBV7-9, the J call TRBJ2-2; 7 bases are shared with TRBD1. CDR1 is SEHNR and CDR2 is FQNEAQ in the germline V gene (reference sequence). The CDR3 covers 15 residues. The trim removed 4 bases at V and 5 bases at J, leaving 7 bases unmatched. CDR3 bases: TGTGCCAGCAGCTCCAGACAGGGTAGGACCGGGGAGCTGTTTTTT. Translated: CASSSRQGRTGELFF.

V usage is TRBV30 and J usage is TRBJ1-6; no reliable D call. Trimming took 0 bases from V and 0 from J, leaving 15 bases between them. Germline V CDR1 and CDR2: GTSNPN, SVGIG (reference sequence). CDR3 length equals 18 residues. The DNA for the CDR3 is TGTGCCTGGAGTGTGACACGTAGTCCGTCCTCCTATAATTCACCCCTCCACTTT. Translated: CAWSVTRSPSSYNSPLHF.

This clone was counted between two and nine times. The sample carries other DNA sequences with the same CDR3. V and J are TRBV5-1 and TRBJ2-1; the match to TRBD2 covers 8 bases. This CDR3 spans 19 amino acids. The germline gives CDR1 SGHRS, CDR2 YFSETQ. V lost 4 bases to trimming and J lost 0 bases; unmatched junction nucleotides: 15. CDR3 sequence (DNA): TGCGCCAGCAGCCGGGGGGGAGCGGGGTTGGCAAGCTCCTACAATGAGCAGTTCTTC. Its translation: CASSRGGAGLASSYNEQFF.

The chain couples TRBV6-5 to TRBJ1-6; 8 nucleotides match TRBD1. The length of the CDR3 is 12 residues. V lost 10 bases and J lost 7; bases outside the gene matches: 3. Germline loops: CDR1 MNHEY, CDR2 SVGAGI. CDR3 sequence (DNA): TGTGCCACCCGACAGGGGAATTCACCCCTCCACTTT. Amino acids: CATRQGNSPLHF.